These 14 T cell receptor beta chains came from one sample sequenced in a study of response to subunit inactivated influenza vaccine. TCRdb called the RT-PCR reads again in MiXCR, with one record for every CDR3 protein. The sample lists a few hundred thousand distinct CDR3 sequences, 22% occurring once. The source was PBMCs from blood, collected around 22 months after vaccination. The receptors here all came from a man aged 50 to 75 who received an inactivated influenza vaccine.

The table lists this clonotype with many counts. J is TRBJ2-5 and V is TRBV7-2, with TRBD1 matching 9 bases. This CDR3 region has 16 residues. CDR1 is SGHTA and CDR2 is FQGNSA in the germline V gene. The J segment lost 4 bases and the V segment lost 1 base, leaving 7 bases of the junction unmatched. The CDR3 nucleotides read TGTGCCAGCAGCTTAGGTGGACAGGGGACCCCAGAGACCCAGTACTTC. Amino acids: CASSLGGQGTPETQYF. Filled out from reference TRBV7-2 and TRBJ2-5, the complete variable domain reads GAGVSQSPSNKVTEKGKDVELRCDPISGHTALYWYRQSLGQGLEFLIYFQGNSAPDKSGLPSDRFSAERTGGSVSTLTIQRTQQEDSAVYLCASSLGGQGTPETQYFGPGTRLLVL.

This clonotype was recorded many times. The chain recombines TRBV12-3 or TRBV12-4 with TRBJ1-2, with D maybe TRBD1 (6 bases). The V gene lost 1 base and the J gene lost 6 bases, with 9 bases spanning the gap. This CDR3 has 13 amino acids. The CDR3 nucleotides read TGTGCCAGCAGTTTAGGGGGGGACAATGGCTACACCTTC. Translated: CASSLGGDNGYTF.

This clonotype was seen a few times. J is TRBJ2-7 and V is TRBV5-1, with 7 bases lining up with TRBD2. J gave up 5 bases and V 4 bases, and 15 bases lay outside the gene matches. Germline V gene lookup returns CDR1 SGHRS and CDR2 YFSETQ. The CDR3 length is 16 residues. The CDR3 nucleotides read TGCGCCAGCAGCCCCCGAGGGCGGGAGATTTTCCACGAGCAGTACTTC. As protein: CASSPRGREIFHEQYF.

This clonotype has ten or more counts. The rearrangement joins TRBV20-1 to TRBJ1-2; 7 bases match TRBD1. CDR1 is DFQATT, CDR2 SNEGSKA, per germline (reference sequence). J was trimmed by 3 bases and V by 5 bases; bases with no gene match: 9. The CDR3 length is 14 residues. The DNA of the CDR3 is TGCAGTGCTCCTGAACAACAGGGGCACTATGGCTACACCTTC. Amino acid sequence: CSAPEQQGHYGYTF.

The rearrangement joins TRBV30 to TRBJ1-2; D not resolved. V was shortened by 1 base and J by 13 bases, with 16 bases between the two germline ends. The CDR3 runs to 12 residues. Germline CDR1 and CDR2: GTSNPN and SVGIG (reference sequence). CDR3: CAWSAGSFVITF. The CDR3, as DNA: TGTGCCTGGAGTGCCGGTAGCTTTGTTATCACCTTC.

This clonotype has only a few counts. The chain is built from TRBV20-1 and TRBJ1-5; TRBD1 is a possible D gene (5 bases). Looked up from germline, CDR1 is DFQATT and CDR2 is SNEGSKA (reference sequence). V was shortened by 0 bases and J by 4 bases, with 10 bases between the two germline ends. This CDR3 contains 14 residues. CDR3 nucleotide sequence: TGCAGTGCTAGAGAACCAGGGAGAAATCAGCCCCAGCATTTT. Protein: CSAREPGRNQPQHF.

This chain joins TRBV5-4 and TRBJ1-1, with 7 bases matching TRBD1. Germline V CDR1 and CDR2: SGHNT, YYREEE (reference sequence). The CDR3 length is 15 residues. The V and J ends lost 3 bases and 1 base, in that order; junction bases with no gene match: 6. The CDR3 loop reads CASSYWTGPNTEAFF. The CDR3 region has the DNA TGTGCCAGCAGCTACTGGACAGGACCGAACACTGAAGCTTTCTTT. Variable domain in full (rest from reference TRBV5-4 and TRBJ1-1): ETGVTQSPTHLIKTRGQQVTLRCSSQSGHNTVSWYQQALGQGPQFIFQYYREEENGRGNFPPRFSGLQFPNYSSELNVNALELDDSALYLCASSYWTGPNTEAFFGQGTRLTVV.

V usage is TRBV20-1 and J usage is TRBJ2-3, with 8 bases matching TRBD1. This CDR3 contains 16 residues. J was trimmed by 6 bases and V by 0 bases; bases with no gene match: 11. The germline CDR1 and CDR2 sequences are DFQATT and SNEGSKA (reference sequence). Here the CDR3 reads CSARDIGAGGLDTQYF. The CDR3 DNA sequence: TGCAGTGCTAGAGATATCGGCGCAGGGGGCTTGGATACGCAGTATTTT.

This clonotype was counted only a few times. DNA for the CDR3: TGCAGCGTTGAAGATTACCAGGGGGGGAACTATGGCTACACCTTC. It specifies CSVEDYQGGNYGYTF. This chain uses TRBV29-1 with TRBJ1-2; 7 nucleotides line up with TRBD1. CDR3 length: 15 amino acids. Trimming cost V 0 bases and J 2 bases; bases outside gene matches: 6. Looked up from germline, CDR1 is SQVTM and CDR2 is ANQGSEA.

V gene TRBV14 combines with J gene TRBJ2-5; D is tentatively TRBD1 or TRBD2 (5 bases each). V was trimmed by 1 base and J by 1 base, leaving 16 bases between them. The length of the CDR3 is 17 residues. Germline lookup yields CDR1 SGHDN and CDR2 FVKESK. CDR3 coding DNA: TGTGCCAGCAGCCAAGGAACTCAGCCCGGGGCCCAAGAGACCCAGTACTTC. It yields the protein CASSQGTQPGAQETQYF.

In its sample, this clonotype was seen a few times. The chain links TRBV15 to TRBJ1-5; weak D call: TRBD1 (5 bases). Germline V CDR1 and CDR2: LNHNV, YYDKDF (reference sequence). This CDR3 has 14 amino acids. Trimming shortened V by 3 bases and J by 8 bases, and 14 bases separated the two germline ends. CDR3 sequence reads: CATSSPIQGEPQHF. For the CDR3, the DNA is TGTGCCACCAGCAGCCCCATTCAGGGAGAGCCCCAGCATTTT.

Points on this clonotype: Lacking the conserved final phenylalanine or tryptophan, this CDR3 likely reflects a read error. The chain recombines TRBV29-1 with TRBJ2-7; 7 positions agree with TRBD2. Germline V gene lookup returns CDR1 SQVTM and CDR2 ANQGSEA. This CDR3 region has 13 residues. V was clipped by 5 bases and J by 2 bases; unmatched bases: 6. CDR3 nucleotide sequence: TGCAGCGTTCGGGCTAGCGGACCCTACGAGCAGTACTGC. Its protein product is CSVRASGPYEQYC.

This chain links TRBV7-9 with TRBJ2-7, with D perhaps TRBD1 (5 bases). Germline loops: CDR1 SEHNR, CDR2 FQNEAQ (reference sequence). The V end lost 1 base, the J end lost 0 bases, and 7 bases lay between the germline ends. CDR3 size: 14 residues. Written as DNA, the CDR3 is TGTGCCAGCAGCTTAGACCAGGGCTCCTACGAGCAGTACTTC. It translates to CASSLDQGSYEQYF.

This chain uses TRBV19 with TRBJ1-2; D not resolved. The CDR3 consists of 18 residues. Trimming pared 4 bases from V and 2 bases from J, leaving 23 bases between. Germline-derived CDR1 and CDR2 are LNHDA and SQIVND (reference sequence). CDR3 sequence (DNA): TGTGCCAGTAGTAGAGGGAGCAGGATTATACTCCCGAACTATGGCTACACCTTC. Its protein is CASSRGSRIILPNYGYTF.